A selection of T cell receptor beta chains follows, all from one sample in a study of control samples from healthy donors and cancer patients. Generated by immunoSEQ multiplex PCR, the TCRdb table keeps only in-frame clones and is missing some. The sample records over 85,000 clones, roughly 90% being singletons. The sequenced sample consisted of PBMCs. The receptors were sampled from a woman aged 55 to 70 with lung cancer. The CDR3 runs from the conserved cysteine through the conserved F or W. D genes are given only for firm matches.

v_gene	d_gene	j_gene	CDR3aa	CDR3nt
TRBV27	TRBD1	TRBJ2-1	CASSSRLGTGRYNEQFF	TGTGCCAGCAGCTCCCGACTGGGGACAGGCCGCTACAATGAGCAGTTCTTC
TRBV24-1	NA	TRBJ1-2	CATSDRARALGYTF	TGTGCCACCAGTGATCGGGCCAGAGCGCTAGGCTACACCTTC
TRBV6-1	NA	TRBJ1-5	CASSESRQPQHF	TGTGCCAGCAGTGAATCCAGGCAGCCCCAGCATTTT
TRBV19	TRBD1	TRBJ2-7	CASMDRSSSYEQYF	TGTGCCAGTATGGACAGGTCAAGCTCCTACGAGCAGTACTTC
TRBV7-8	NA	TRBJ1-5	CASSPNRGARNQPQHF	TGTGCCAGCAGCCCCAACCGGGGGGCCCGCAATCAGCCCCAGCATTTT
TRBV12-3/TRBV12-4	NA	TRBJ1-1	CASCSLGRTEAFF	TGTGCCAGCTGCTCTTTAGGCAGAACTGAAGCTTTCTTT
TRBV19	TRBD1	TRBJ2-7	CASSITSGQLTYEQYF	TGTGCCAGTAGTATAACTTCGGGACAGTTGACCTACGAGCAGTACTTC
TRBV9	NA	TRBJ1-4	CASSVGGLNEKLFF	TGTGCCAGCAGCGTAGGCGGCCTTAACGAAAAACTGTTTTTT
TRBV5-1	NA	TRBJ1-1	CASSPGIATEAFF	TGCGCCAGCAGCCCCGGGATCGCCACTGAAGCTTTCTTT
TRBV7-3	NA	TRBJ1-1	CASSLGGGNTEAFF	TGTGCCAGCAGCTTAGGTGGGGGGAACACTGAAGCTTTCTTT